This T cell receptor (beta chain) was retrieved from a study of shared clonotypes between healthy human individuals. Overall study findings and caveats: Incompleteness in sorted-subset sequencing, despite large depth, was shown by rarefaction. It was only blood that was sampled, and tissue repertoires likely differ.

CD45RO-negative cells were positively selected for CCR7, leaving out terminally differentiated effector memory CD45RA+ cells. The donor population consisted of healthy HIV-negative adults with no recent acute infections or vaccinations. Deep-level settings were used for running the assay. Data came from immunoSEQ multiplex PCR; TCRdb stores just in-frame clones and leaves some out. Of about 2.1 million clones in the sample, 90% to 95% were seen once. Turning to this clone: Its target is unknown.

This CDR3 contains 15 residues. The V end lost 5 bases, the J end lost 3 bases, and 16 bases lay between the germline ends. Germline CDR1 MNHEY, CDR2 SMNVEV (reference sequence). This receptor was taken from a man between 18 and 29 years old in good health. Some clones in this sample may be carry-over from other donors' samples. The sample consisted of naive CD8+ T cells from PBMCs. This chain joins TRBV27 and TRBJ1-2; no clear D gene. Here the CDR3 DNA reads TGTGCCAGCAGTCCCGGCGCTCCCGGGGACTATGGCTACACCTTC. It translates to CASSPGAPGDYGYTF.